This T cell receptor beta chain was captured in a study of shared clonotypes between healthy human individuals. Clones were read by immunoSEQ multiplex PCR, and TCRdb kept only the in-frame ones, dropping some. Of nearly 750,000 clones listed, roughly 72% are singletons. Germline V gene lookup returns CDR1 MGHRA and CDR2 YSYEKL. The CDR3 sequence is 15 residues long. V trimming: 0 bases; J trimming: 6 bases; junction bases outside the gene matches: 6. This sequence originates from a woman aged 30 to 39 in good health. Sequencing used memory CD4+ T cells sorted from blood. Subset here: CD45RA-negative fraction. The chain carries TRBV4-1 and TRBJ2-7; TRBD1 agrees at 9 bases. The CDR3 here is CASSQEPHRGLEQYF. The CDR3, as DNA: TGCGCCAGCAGCCAAGAGCCTCACAGGGGGCTCGAGCAGTACTTC.